This entry lists 5 T cell receptor beta chains sequenced from one sample in a study of blood T cells in healthy people across ages. A sample-barcoded 5' primer and a J-beta primer mix were used in a second PCR of roughly 6 to 11 cycles. TCRdb reanalysed the 5' RACE reads using MiXCR and keeps one entry per CDR3 protein. The data contain roughly 860,000 distinct CDR3 sequences, roughly 60% of them singletons. The material sequenced was blood. Every receptor here comes from a man between 25 and 39 years old in good health.

In this sample, this clonotype turned up a few times. This chain connects TRBV6-1 to TRBJ2-3; 8 positions agree with TRBD2. The CDR3 consists of 19 residues. The V segment lost 6 bases and the J segment 0 bases; nucleotides outside the gene matches: 17. The germline CDR1 and CDR2 sequences are MNHNS and SASEGT. CDR3 bases: TGTGCCAGCAGCCGGAAAAGGGGAGCGGGGGTACCTAGCACAGATACGCAGTATTTT. It is translated as CASSRKRGAGVPSTDTQYF.

This clonotype was detected a few times. The chain joins TRBV20-1 to TRBJ2-6, with 10 nucleotides matching TRBD1. The CDR3 extends over 18 amino acids. V lost 0 bases to trimming and J lost 0 bases; unmatched junction nucleotides: 5. Germline V gene data show CDR1 as DFQATT and CDR2 as SNEGSKA (reference sequence). The CDR3 coding sequence is TGCAGTGCTAGAGAGTGGGACAGGGGATTCTCTGGGGCCAACGTCCTGACTTTC. Translation: CSAREWDRGFSGANVLTF.

In this sample, this clonotype turned up a few times. The rearrangement uses TRBV7-2 and TRBJ2-7, with a tentative D call TRBD2 (5 bases). CDR1 SGHTA and CDR2 FQGNSA come from the germline V gene. This CDR3 is 16 amino acids long. V shed 1 base and J shed 6 bases, with 19 bases lying between them. CDR3 in DNA: TGTGCCAGCAGCTTAGAATCCCCCCGAGGGTGGAGCGAGCAGTACTTC. Its protein is CASSLESPRGWSEQYF.

This clonotype was counted between two and nine times. The V and J genes are TRBV15 and TRBJ2-7; TRBD1 matches at 9 bases. CDR1 and CDR2 from the germline V gene are LNHNV and YYDKDF (reference sequence). The CDR3 runs 16 residues. Germline trimming cut 3 bases from V and 0 bases from J; bases unmatched to any gene: 6. The CDR3 DNA reads TGTGCCACCAGCAGTCGGGACAGGGTAAACTCCTACGAGCAGTACTTC. Encoded protein: CATSSRDRVNSYEQYF.

In its sample, this clonotype was seen a few times. The chain joins TRBV20-1 to TRBJ1-1; a possible D gene is TRBD1 (5 bases). V lost 3 bases and J 4 bases, leaving 18 bases between the germline ends. Germline V CDR1 and CDR2: DFQATT, SNEGSKA (reference sequence). This CDR3 is 15 amino acids long. The CDR3 DNA reads TGCAGTGCTAGCGCATGGGGGTACGAGGCCACTGAAGCTTTCTTT. Translating it yields CSASAWGYEATEAFF.